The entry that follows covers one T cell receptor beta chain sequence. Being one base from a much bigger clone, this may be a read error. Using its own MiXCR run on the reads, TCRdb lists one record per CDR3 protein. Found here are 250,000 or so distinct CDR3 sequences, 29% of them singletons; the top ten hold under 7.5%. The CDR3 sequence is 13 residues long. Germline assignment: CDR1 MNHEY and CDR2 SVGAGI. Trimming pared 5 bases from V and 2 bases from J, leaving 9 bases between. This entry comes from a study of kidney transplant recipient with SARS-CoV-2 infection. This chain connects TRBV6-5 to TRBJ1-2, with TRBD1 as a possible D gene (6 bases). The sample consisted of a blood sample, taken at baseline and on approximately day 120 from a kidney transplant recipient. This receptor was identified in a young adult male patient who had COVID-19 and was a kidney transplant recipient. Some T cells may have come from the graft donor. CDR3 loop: CASSEGDNYGYTF. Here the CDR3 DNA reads TGTGCCAGCAGTGAGGGGGACAACTATGGCTACACCTTC.